One sample yielded the 3 T cell receptor beta chains listed below, sequenced in a study of shared clonotypes between healthy human individuals. TCRdb's copy holds only in-frame clones and misses some; the assay was immunoSEQ multiplex PCR. The sample lists nearly 1 million clones, 60% to 85% occurring once. The specimen was memory CD4+ T cells sorted from blood. Subset here: CD45RA-negative fraction. All receptors derive from a man aged 18 to 30 in good health.

V is TRBV2 and J is TRBJ2-5; D call uncertain. The V end was cut by 7 bases, the J end by 2 bases, with 11 bases between. CDR1 and CDR2 from the germline V gene are SNHLY and FYNNEI. This CDR3 is 13 amino acids long. In DNA, the CDR3 is TGTGCCAGCAAAGAGCAGCCTCAAGAGACCCAGTACTTC. Its translation is CASKEQPQETQYF.

This clone was seen only a few times. This sequence joins TRBV4-2 and TRBJ2-7; either TRBD1 or TRBD2 may supply D (6 bases each). This CDR3 is 16 amino acids long. Germline loops: CDR1 LGHNA, CDR2 YNFKEQ. V was shortened by 8 bases and J by 0 bases, with 20 bases between the two germline ends. The CDR3 spells CASRLDPGANSYEQYF. DNA of the CDR3: TGTGCCAGCCGCCTGGACCCGGGGGCAAACTCCTACGAGCAGTACTTC.

J is TRBJ1-4 and V is TRBV5-5, with a possible D match to TRBD1 (6 bases). V gave up 0 bases and J gave up 7 bases, with 16 bases separating them. Germline V gene lookup returns CDR1 SGHKS and CDR2 YYEKEE (reference sequence). This CDR3 has 16 residues. The CDR3 DNA reads as TGTGCCAGCAGCTTGGCCTGGCAGGGGACGGGTGAAAAACTGTTTTTT. It yields the protein CASSLAWQGTGEKLFF.